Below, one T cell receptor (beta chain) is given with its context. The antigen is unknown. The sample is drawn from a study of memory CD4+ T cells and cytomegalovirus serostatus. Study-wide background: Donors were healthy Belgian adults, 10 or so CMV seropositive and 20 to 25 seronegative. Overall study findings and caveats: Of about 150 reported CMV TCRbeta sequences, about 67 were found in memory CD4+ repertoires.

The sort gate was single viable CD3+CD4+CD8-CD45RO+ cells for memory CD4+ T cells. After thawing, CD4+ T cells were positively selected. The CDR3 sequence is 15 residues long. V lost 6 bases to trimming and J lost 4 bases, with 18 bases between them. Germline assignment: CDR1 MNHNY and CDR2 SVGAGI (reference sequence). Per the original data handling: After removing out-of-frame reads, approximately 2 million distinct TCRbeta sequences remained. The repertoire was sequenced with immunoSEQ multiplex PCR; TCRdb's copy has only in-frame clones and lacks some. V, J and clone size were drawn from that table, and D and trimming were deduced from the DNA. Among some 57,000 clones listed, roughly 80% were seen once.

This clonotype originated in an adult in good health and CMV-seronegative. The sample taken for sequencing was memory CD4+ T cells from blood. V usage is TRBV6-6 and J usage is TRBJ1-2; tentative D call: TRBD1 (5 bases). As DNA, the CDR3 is TGTGCCAGCAGCCTCGACGGGGCGCTTGTCTATGGCTACACCTTC. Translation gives CASSLDGALVYGYTF.